The rows below give T cell receptor beta chains drawn from one sample of a study of tumor-infiltrating lymphocytes in primary liver carcinoma. TCRdb fed the multiplex PCR reads into MiXCR, producing one record per CDR3 protein. The sample contains more than 95,000 distinct CDR3 sequences, around 64% of which appear only once. Sequenced sample: liver tumor tissue from sampling region 3. These TCRs come from a woman aged 55-69 years with primary liver carcinoma and hepatitis B virus infection. Each CDR3 is given with its conserved first and last residue.

j_call v_call cdr3_aa
TRBJ2-1 TRBV7-9 CASSLDIPRAGATQWNEQSF
TRBJ2-5 TRBV7-8 CASSHRDRVKTQYF
TRBJ2-7 TRBV3-1 CASSPEVTPGTYEQYF
TRBJ2-2 TRBV28 CASSLGQRDTGKLFF
TRBJ1-5 TRBV5-1 CASSLVSNQPQHF
TRBJ2-2 TRBV28 CASSSSAASEITGELFF
TRBJ2-7 TRBV11-2 CTSSLEPRGSGEHYF
TRBJ2-1 TRBV24-1 CAASGESPYNEQFF
TRBJ2-3 TRBV11-2 CASSLGGGSIDTQYF
TRBJ2-1 TRBV5-8 CASSLDRDRGNEQFF
TRBJ2-1 TRBV6-1 CASSGRDSKSFYNEQFF
TRBJ2-2 TRBV11-1 CGRPSLDTGELFF
TRBJ1-1 TRBV5-1 CASSWTANTEAFF
TRBJ1-5 TRBV5-1 CASSPGMVDGQPQHF
TRBJ1-1 TRBV29-1 CSVVQTPNLHNTEAFF
TRBJ2-1 TRBV29-1 CRVAGQGNNKQFF
TRBJ2-7 TRBV11-2 CANSLEFPRTAQQYF
TRBJ2-3 TRBV11-3 CVSSFRTSTDARYF
TRBJ2-7 TRBV11-2 CAGSLGQLYEQYF
TRBJ1-2 TRBV4-1 CTSKVGRSNYGYTF